The rows below give T cell receptor beta chains drawn from one sample of a study of blood T cell repertoires in COVID-19. Produced via immunoSEQ multiplex PCR; TCRdb's table is partial and in-frame only. The sample yields some 180,000 clones, around 83% seen once. Sequencing input: peripheral blood. The source is a woman aged 60-70 years with acute or convalescent COVID-19. CDR3s include the opening cysteine and the closing phenylalanine or tryptophan. A D gene is named only where the DNA matches it firmly. Size tells how often a clone was seen (once, few, many) or the class of an expanded clone, and some rows leave it out.

>TRBV14|TRBJ2-1|-|-
CASSQDWEDPRRYEQFF
TGTGCCAGCAGCCAAGATTGGGAGGACCCTAGGAGGTATGAGCAGTTCTTC
>TRBV4-1|TRBJ2-3|-|-
CASSQRGGSSDTQYF
TGCGCCAGCAGCCAACGCGGCGGGTCGTCAGATACGCAGTATTTT
>TRBV18|TRBJ2-1|TRBD2|-
CASSPGTSTHEQFF
TGTGCCAGCTCACCAGGGACTAGTACCCATGAGCAGTTCTTC
>TRBV7-3|TRBJ2-5|TRBD1|-
CASSHSTGYQETQYF
TGTGCCAGCAGCCACTCGACAGGGTACCAAGAGACCCAGTACTTC
>TRBV12-2|TRBJ2-7|-|once
CASRPRRGTDSYEQYF
TGTGCAAGTCGCCCCCGAAGAGGGACAGACTCCTACGAGCAGTACTTC
>TRBV2|TRBJ1-4|-|-
CASSGERGRLFF
TGTGCCAGCAGTGGGGAGCGGGGGAGGCTGTTTTTT
>TRBV7-9|TRBJ1-1|-|-
CASSLGPTEAFF
TGTGCCAGCAGCTTAGGGCCCACTGAAGCTTTCTTT
>TRBV7-3|TRBJ1-3|-|once
CASSSGHPPSHSGNTIYF
TGTGCCAGCAGCTCGGGTCATCCCCCGTCCCACTCTGGAAACACCATATATTTT
>TRBV6-6|TRBJ1-4|-|-
CASSYPDSSEKLFF
TGTGCCAGCAGTTACCCCGACAGCTCCGAAAAACTGTTTTTT
>TRBV10-3|TRBJ1-4|-|-
CAISEGRATNEKLFF
TGTGCCATCAGTGAGGGGAGGGCGACTAATGAAAAACTGTTTTTT
>TRBV7-8|TRBJ2-2|-|once
CASSLYTGDTGELFF
TGTGCCAGCAGCTTATATACGGGAGACACCGGGGAGCTGTTTTTT
>TRBV5-4|TRBJ2-1|TRBD2|-
CASSPGTRGSNEQFF
TGTGCCAGCAGTCCCGGGACTAGAGGGTCCAATGAGCAGTTCTTC
>TRBV3-1/TRBV3-2|TRBJ1-2|TRBD1|once
CASSQVSGDRGYTF
TGTGCCAGCAGCCAAGTATCCGGGGACAGAGGCTACACCTTC
>TRBV29-1|TRBJ2-3|TRBD2|-
CSVGLGLAATDTQYF
TGCAGCGTCGGCCTAGGACTAGCGGCCACAGATACGCAGTATTTT
>TRBV19|TRBJ2-1|TRBD2|-
CASQSGSRGRYNEQFF
TGTGCCAGCCAAAGCGGGAGTCGTGGGAGGTACAATGAGCAGTTCTTC